The 25 T cell receptor beta chains reported below all come from one sample, sequenced in a study of blood T cell repertoires in COVID-19. Profiling relied on immunoSEQ multiplex PCR, and the TCRdb table lists in-frame clones only, not all of them. The profile shows about 460,000 clones, approximately 86% of them singletons. Sequenced input: PBMCs or T cells enriched from blood (not recorded which). Receptor source: a woman aged 60-75 years who had recovered from COVID-19.

The chain uses TRBV12-5 and TRBJ2-1; the match to TRBD1 covers 11 bases. J was trimmed by 3 bases and V by 4 bases; bases with no gene match: 14. This CDR3 region has 19 residues. Germline V gene lookup returns CDR1 LGHNT and CDR2 FRNRAP. The CDR3 DNA follows: TGTGCTAGTGGTTCGGCGGGGGACAGGGGGACCTCTATCTACAATGAGCAGTTCTTC. Protein: CASGSAGDRGTSIYNEQFF.

The chain joins TRBV5-1 to TRBJ2-1; unclear D gene. CDR1 SGHRS and CDR2 YFSETQ come from the germline V gene. This CDR3 region has 14 residues. V was pared by 6 bases and J by 2 bases, with 12 bases between. The CDR3 DNA is TGCGCCAGCAAGGAGCCCTTCCCCTACAATGAGCAGTTCTTC. This gives the protein CASKEPFPYNEQFF.

This clone was found a few times. The V call is TRBV10-3, the J call TRBJ2-2; 13 bases match TRBD2. CDR3 length: 18 amino acids. In germline, CDR1 is ENHRY, CDR2 SYGVKD. Trimming at V came to 6 bases and at J to 0 bases, leaving 7 bases not matched to a gene. This chain's CDR3 is CAIRTGTSGDANTGELFF. For the CDR3, the DNA is TGTGCCATCAGAACCGGGACTAGCGGGGACGCGAACACCGGGGAGCTGTTTTTT.

The CDR3: CASSPQGAKNIQYF. The CDR3 nucleotides are TGTGCCAGCAGCCCGCAGGGAGCCAAAAACATTCAGTACTTC. V gene TRBV7-6 combines with J gene TRBJ2-4; the D gene is possibly TRBD1 (5 bases). V was shortened by 5 bases and J by 0 bases, with 8 bases between the two germline ends. CDR1 and CDR2 from the germline V gene are SGHVS and FNYEAQ. CDR3 length: 14 amino acids.

The chain carries TRBV19 and TRBJ2-7; D is perhaps TRBD1 (6 bases). The V end was cut by 1 base, the J end by 0 bases, with 13 bases between. The CDR3 loop spans 16 amino acids. Looked up from germline, CDR1 is LNHDA and CDR2 is SQIVND (reference sequence). CDR3 sequence reads: CASSIAGRGSSYEQYV. The CDR3 nucleotides read TGTGCCAGTAGTATAGCTGGCAGGGGAAGCTCCTACGAGCAGTACGTC.

The gene calls are TRBV2 and TRBJ1-5, with 7 bases aligning to TRBD1. The CDR3 extends over 13 amino acids. In germline, CDR1 is SNHLY, CDR2 FYNNEI. V lost 8 bases and J lost 3; bases outside the gene matches: 4. The CDR3 loop is CASLGQSNQPQHF. The DNA of the CDR3 is TGTGCCAGCCTGGGACAGTCCAATCAGCCCCAGCATTTT.

The V and J genes are TRBV7-5 and TRBJ1-5; TRBD1 was called by the table and not checked on the DNA. TRBV7-5 is recorded as a pseudogene. The CDR3 consists of 20 residues. The CDR3 sequence is CARSPAVGQGVLYSNQPQHF. Written as DNA, the CDR3 is TGTGCCAGAAGCCCCGCGGTTGGACAGGGGGTTCTTTATAGCAATCAGCCCCAGCATTTT.

The chain recombines TRBV7-2 with TRBJ2-1; TRBD2 might be the D (5 bases). Trimming left V 5 bases short and J 5 bases short, with 19 bases between. This CDR3 is 16 amino acids long. From germline, CDR1 is SGHTA and CDR2 FQGNSA. For the CDR3, the DNA is TGTGCCAGCAGCCCCGAGGGTAGCGTCGGTCACAATGAGCAGTTCTTC. It translates to CASSPEGSVGHNEQFF.

The chain combines TRBV7-8 with TRBJ1-6; 8 bases line up with TRBD1. Per the germline V gene, CDR1 is SGHVS and CDR2 is FQNEAQ. The CDR3 has 17 residues. V lost 5 bases to trimming and J lost 7 bases; unmatched junction nucleotides: 13. The DNA for the CDR3 is TGTGCCAGCAGCCTAAGGGCAGGGGGCAGTCGCAATTCACCCCTCCACTTT. Translation gives CASSLRAGGSRNSPLHF.

The V gene is TRBV18, the J gene TRBJ1-1; the match to TRBD1 covers 7 bases. The CDR3 length is 15 residues. V shed 2 bases, J shed 5 bases, and the junction held 8 bases outside the gene matches. Germline CDR1 reads KGHSH; CDR2 reads LQKENI. CDR3 nucleotide sequence: TGTGCCAGCTCACCAATGGACAGGATCGGGACTGAAGCTTTCTTT. Translation: CASSPMDRIGTEAFF.

This clone was picked up a small number of times. The chain uses TRBV27 and TRBJ1-2; TRBD1 agrees at 7 bases. This CDR3 has 15 amino acids. The germline gives CDR1 MNHEY, CDR2 SMNVEV (reference sequence). Trimming cost V 5 bases and J 4 bases; bases outside gene matches: 10. As DNA, the CDR3 is TGTGCCAGCAGTCTCAGGGGGAGGAGTCCCTATGGCTACACCTTC. Translation: CASSLRGRSPYGYTF.

V usage is TRBV6-4 and J usage is TRBJ2-3, with 11 bases identical to TRBD2. V gave up 7 bases and J gave up 5 bases; unmatched junction bases: 23. This CDR3 spans 20 amino acids. Germline lookup yields CDR1 MRHNA and CDR2 SNTAGT. The CDR3 nucleotides are TGTGCCAGCAACGGGCCCGCGGGGGTAGCGGGGGGGCGAGGGGTAGATACGCAGTATTTT. As protein: CASNGPAGVAGGRGVDTQYF.

The chain uses TRBV3-1 (or the pseudogene TRBV3-2) and TRBJ2-2, with D uncertain. The CDR3 contains 13 residues. Germline V gives CDR1 LGHDT, CDR2 YNNKEL (reference sequence). Trimming shortened V by 1 base and J by 5 bases, and 5 bases separated the two germline ends. This CDR3 reads CASSQALTGELFF. CDR3 sequence (DNA): TGTGCCAGCAGCCAAGCCCTAACCGGGGAGCTGTTTTTT.

This chain links TRBV4-1 with TRBJ2-1; D is perhaps TRBD2 (6 bases). Trimming stripped 5 bases from V and 0 bases from J, with 20 bases between. This CDR3 is built from 18 residues. In germline, CDR1 is MGHRA, CDR2 YSYEKL. DNA of the CDR3: TGCGCCAGCAGCTACGGGGGTTTGAGCTCCAGCTCCTACAATGAGCAGTTCTTC. It encodes CASSYGGLSSSSYNEQFF.

V and J are TRBV18 and TRBJ2-1, with TRBD2 identical over 10 bases. V shed 3 bases and J 7 bases; nucleotides not matched to a gene: 6. This CDR3 has 15 residues. CDR1 is KGHSH and CDR2 is LQKENI in the germline V gene. Here the CDR3 DNA reads TGTGCCAGCTCACCCCAGCGGGGGGGCCGAAATGAGCAGTTCTTC. This sequence encodes CASSPQRGGRNEQFF.

This chain connects TRBV10-3 to TRBJ2-7; 8 bases are a match to TRBD1. The CDR3 is 13 amino acids. Looked up from germline, CDR1 is ENHRY and CDR2 is SYGVKD. J lost 5 bases, V lost 10 bases, and 10 bases had no gene match. CDR3 in DNA: TGTGCCACGAATAAACAGGGGGGCAACGAGCAGTACTTC. Its protein is CATNKQGGNEQYF.

This chain joins TRBV4-1 and TRBJ1-2; no definite D call. The CDR3 loop spans 16 amino acids. The V gene's germline CDR1 is MGHRA and CDR2 YSYEKL. Trimming took 3 bases from V and 0 from J, leaving 14 bases between them. This chain's CDR3 is CASSQSVGDSNYGYTF. The CDR3 nucleotides read TGCGCCAGCAGCCAGTCCGTCGGGGATTCTAACTATGGCTACACCTTC.

J is TRBJ2-1 and V is TRBV7-2; 13 nucleotides match TRBD2. There are 15 residues in the CDR3. V shed 3 bases and J 4 bases; nucleotides not matched to a gene: 0. Per germline, CDR1 SGHTA and CDR2 FQGNSA. CDR3 residues: CASSLGLAGYNEQFF. CDR3 bases: TGTGCCAGCAGCTTGGGACTAGCGGGATACAATGAGCAGTTCTTC.

The chain is built from TRBV18 and TRBJ2-5, with TRBD1 matching over 9 bases. The germline V gene encodes CDR1 KGHSH and CDR2 LQKENI. V shed 6 bases and J 2 bases; nucleotides not matched to a gene: 7. This CDR3 spans 15 amino acids. CDR3: CASSQPGQGQETQYF. The CDR3 nucleotides are TGTGCCAGCTCTCAACCGGGACAGGGACAAGAGACCCAGTACTTC.

V usage is TRBV5-1 and J usage is TRBJ2-2; TRBD2 matches 10 bases. Germline CDR1 and CDR2: SGHRS and YFSETQ. Germline trimming cut 3 bases from V and 6 bases from J; bases unmatched to any gene: 5. The CDR3 is 15 amino acids. The CDR3 is CASSSERGGAGELFF. The DNA of the CDR3 is TGCGCCAGCAGCTCGGAGCGGGGGGGCGCCGGGGAGCTGTTTTTT.

The J gene is TRBJ1-5, the V gene TRBV24-1; 9 bases agree with TRBD1. The CDR3 has 11 amino acids. Trimming removed 4 bases from V and 16 bases from J; junction bases left unmatched: 4. Germline-derived CDR1 and CDR2 are KGHDR and SFDVKD. The CDR3 here is CATSEGTGLHF. The CDR3 DNA sequence: TGTGCCACCAGTGAAGGGACAGGGTTACATTTT.

A few counts support this clone. This chain joins TRBV5-4 and TRBJ2-3; D remains ambiguous. This CDR3 contains 13 residues. V lost 0 bases to trimming and J lost 2 bases, with 4 bases between them. In germline, CDR1 is SGHNT, CDR2 YYREEE (reference sequence). The CDR3 DNA follows: TGTGCCAGCAGCTTGGCCTACACAGATACGCAGTATTTT. It specifies CASSLAYTDTQYF.

The chain couples TRBV6-5 to TRBJ2-7; 10 positions match TRBD2. The CDR3 has 14 residues. The V and J ends lost 6 bases and 2 bases, in that order; junction bases with no gene match: 4. Germline V gene lookup returns CDR1 MNHEY and CDR2 SVGAGI. CDR3 nucleotide sequence: TGTGCCAGCAGGGTAGCGGGGGGAACCTACGAGCAGTACTTC. Encoded protein: CASRVAGGTYEQYF.

This clone was detected only a few times. J is TRBJ1-1 and V is TRBV14, with D unclear. The CDR3 extends over 14 amino acids. The V end lost 0 bases, the J end lost 1 base, and 6 bases lay between the germline ends. CDR1 SGHDN and CDR2 FVKESK come from the germline V gene. CDR3 nucleotide sequence: TGTGCCAGCAGCCAAGATGGGCGGAACACTGAAGCTTTCTTT. Translated: CASSQDGRNTEAFF.

A single count supports this clone. This sequence joins TRBV7-9 and TRBJ1-3; a possible D gene is TRBD1 (5 bases). This CDR3 spans 18 amino acids. V was trimmed by 9 bases and J by 0 bases, leaving 24 bases between them. CDR1 and CDR2 from the germline V gene are SEHNR and FQNEAQ (reference sequence). The CDR3 nucleotides are TGTGCCAGTGCCCTACGCCCATCGACAGCGAACTCTGGAAACACCATATATTTT. Protein: CASALRPSTANSGNTIYF. Filled out from reference TRBV7-9 and TRBJ1-3, the complete variable domain reads DTGVSQNPRHKITKRGQNVTFRCDPISEHNRLYWYRQTLGQGPEFLTYFQNEAQLEKSRLLSDRFSAERPKGSFSTLEIQRTEQGDSAMYLCASALRPSTANSGNTIYFGEGSWLTVV.